The clone carrying this TCR beta chain has ten or more counts. A sample-barcoded 5' primer and a J-beta primer mix were used in a second PCR of roughly 7 to 12 cycles. TCRdb fed the 5' RACE reads into MiXCR, producing one record per CDR3 protein. Counted here are approximately 940,000 distinct CDR3 sequences, around 49% occurring once; the ten biggest clones make up about an eighth. The CDR3 extends over 13 amino acids. Germline V lookup: CDR1 SGHNT, CDR2 YENEEA. The V gene lost 5 bases and the J gene lost 11 bases, with 15 bases spanning the gap. This sample is drawn from a study of blood T cells in healthy people across ages.

Source material: blood. The receptor comes from a man between 25 and 39 years old in good health. The chain recombines TRBV11-3 with TRBJ1-4; TRBD1 is a possible D gene (6 bases). The CDR3 DNA follows: TGTGCCAGCAGCCGGGACGGGACACCGAAACTGTTTTTT. This translates into CASSRDGTPKLFF. Complete variable domain (other parts from reference TRBV11-3 and TRBJ1-4): EAGVVQSPRYKIIEKKQPVAFWCNPISGHNTLYWYLQNLGQGPELLIRYENEEAVDDSQLPKDRFSAERLKGVDSTLKIQPAELGDSAVYLCASSRDGTPKLFFGSGTQLSVL.